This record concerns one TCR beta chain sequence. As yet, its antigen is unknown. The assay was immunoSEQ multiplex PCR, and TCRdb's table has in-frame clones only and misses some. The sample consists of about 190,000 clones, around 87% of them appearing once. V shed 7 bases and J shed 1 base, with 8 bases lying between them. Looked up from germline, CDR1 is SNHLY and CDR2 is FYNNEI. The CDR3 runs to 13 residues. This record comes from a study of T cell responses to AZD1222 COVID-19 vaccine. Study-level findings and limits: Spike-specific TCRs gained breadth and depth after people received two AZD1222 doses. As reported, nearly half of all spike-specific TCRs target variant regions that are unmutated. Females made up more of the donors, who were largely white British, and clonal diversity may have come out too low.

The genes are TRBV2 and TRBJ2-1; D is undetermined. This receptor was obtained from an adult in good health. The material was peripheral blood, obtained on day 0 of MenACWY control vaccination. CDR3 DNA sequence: TGTGCCAGCAATCAGAGATCCTACAATGAGCAGTTCTTC. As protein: CASNQRSYNEQFF.